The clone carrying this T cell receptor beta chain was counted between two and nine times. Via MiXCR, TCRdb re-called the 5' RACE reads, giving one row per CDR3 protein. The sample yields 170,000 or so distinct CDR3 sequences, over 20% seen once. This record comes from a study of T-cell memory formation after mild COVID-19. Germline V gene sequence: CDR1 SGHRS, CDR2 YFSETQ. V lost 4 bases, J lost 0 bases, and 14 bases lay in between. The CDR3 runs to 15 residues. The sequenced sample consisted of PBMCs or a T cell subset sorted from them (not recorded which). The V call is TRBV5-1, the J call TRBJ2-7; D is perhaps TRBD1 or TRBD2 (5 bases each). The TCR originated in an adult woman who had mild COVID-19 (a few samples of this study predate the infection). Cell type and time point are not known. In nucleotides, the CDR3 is TGCGCCAGCAGCCAGACCCGGGACGGCTCCTACGAGCAGTACTTC. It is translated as CASSQTRDGSYEQYF.